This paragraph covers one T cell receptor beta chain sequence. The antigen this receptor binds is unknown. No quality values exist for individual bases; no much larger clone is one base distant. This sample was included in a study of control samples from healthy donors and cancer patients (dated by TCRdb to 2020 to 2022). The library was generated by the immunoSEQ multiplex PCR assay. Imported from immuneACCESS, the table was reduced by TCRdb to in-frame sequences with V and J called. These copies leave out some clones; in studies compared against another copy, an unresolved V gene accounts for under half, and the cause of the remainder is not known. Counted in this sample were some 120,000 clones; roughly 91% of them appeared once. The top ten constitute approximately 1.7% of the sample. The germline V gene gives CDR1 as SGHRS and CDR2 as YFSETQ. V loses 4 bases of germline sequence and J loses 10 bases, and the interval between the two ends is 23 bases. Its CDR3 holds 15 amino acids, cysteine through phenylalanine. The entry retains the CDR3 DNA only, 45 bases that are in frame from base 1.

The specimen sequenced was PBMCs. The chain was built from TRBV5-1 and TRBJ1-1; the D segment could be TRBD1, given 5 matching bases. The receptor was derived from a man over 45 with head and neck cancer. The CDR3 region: CASSTGAPLTGGAFF. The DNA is TGCGCCAGCAGCACTGGTGCCCCCCTCACGGGGGGAGCTTTCTTT.